Reported below is one TCR beta chain. Its target is unknown. PCR primers comprised 60 Vbeta and 13 Jbeta primers. Clones were read by immunoSEQ multiplex PCR, and TCRdb kept only the in-frame ones, dropping some. The table lists 100,000 to 150,000 clones, about 71% of them singletons. The data derive from a study of cytomegalovirus exposure and HLA in healthy donors. Overall study results and limits: Later analysis demonstrated an association between a missense DCLRE1C variant and TCR beta V- and J-gene trimming.

CDR1 and CDR2 from the germline V gene are SGDLS and YYNGEE. The CDR3 covers 16 residues. V lost 3 bases, J lost 5 bases, and 20 bases lay in between. The chain employs TRBV9 and TRBJ1-2; weak D call: TRBD1 (6 bases). The sample consisted of PBMCs. This receptor was identified in a woman aged 45-60 years in good health and CMV-seronegative. The CDR3 DNA reads as TGTGCCAGCAGCGCAAACACAATGACAGGATTATATGGCTACACCTTC. It translates to CASSANTMTGLYGYTF.